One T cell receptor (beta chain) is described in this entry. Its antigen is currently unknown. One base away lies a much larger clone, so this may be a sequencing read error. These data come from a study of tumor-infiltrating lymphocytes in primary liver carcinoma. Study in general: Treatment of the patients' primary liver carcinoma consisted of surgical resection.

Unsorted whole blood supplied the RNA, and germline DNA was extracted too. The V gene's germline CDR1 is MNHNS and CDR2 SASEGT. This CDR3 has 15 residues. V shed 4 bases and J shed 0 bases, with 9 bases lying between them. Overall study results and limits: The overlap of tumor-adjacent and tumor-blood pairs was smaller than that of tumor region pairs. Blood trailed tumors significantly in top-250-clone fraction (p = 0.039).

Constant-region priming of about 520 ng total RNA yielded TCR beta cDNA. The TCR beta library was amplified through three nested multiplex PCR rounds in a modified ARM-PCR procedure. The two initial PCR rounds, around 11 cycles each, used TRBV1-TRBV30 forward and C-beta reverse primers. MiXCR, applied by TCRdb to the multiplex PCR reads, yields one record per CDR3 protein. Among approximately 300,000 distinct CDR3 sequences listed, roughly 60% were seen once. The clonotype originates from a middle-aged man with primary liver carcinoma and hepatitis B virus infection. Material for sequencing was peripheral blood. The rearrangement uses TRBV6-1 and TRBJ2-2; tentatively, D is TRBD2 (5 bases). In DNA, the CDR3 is TGTGCCAGCAGTGTCGGGAAAGCGAACACCGGGGAGCTGTTTTTT. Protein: CASSVGKANTGELFF.